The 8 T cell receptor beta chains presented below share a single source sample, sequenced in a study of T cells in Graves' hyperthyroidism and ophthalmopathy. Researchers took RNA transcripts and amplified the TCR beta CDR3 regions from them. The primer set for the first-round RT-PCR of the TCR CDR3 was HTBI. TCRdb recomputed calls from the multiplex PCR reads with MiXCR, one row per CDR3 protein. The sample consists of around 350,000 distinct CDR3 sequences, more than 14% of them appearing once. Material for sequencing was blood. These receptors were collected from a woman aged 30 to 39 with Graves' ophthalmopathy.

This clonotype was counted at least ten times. CDR3 nucleotide sequence: TGTGCCAGCAGTTTGGCGGGGCCCACAGATACGCAGTATTTT. Translated: CASSLAGPTDTQYF. This rearrangement joins TRBV12-3 or TRBV12-4 to TRBJ2-3, with D perhaps TRBD2 (6 bases). This CDR3 comprises 14 residues. V gave up 3 bases and J gave up 2 bases, with 9 bases separating them.

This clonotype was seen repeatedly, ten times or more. The CDR3 coding sequence is TGTGCCAGCAGTCGACAGTTTGGATACTATGGCTACACCTTC. Its protein is CASSRQFGYYGYTF. The chain recombines TRBV28 with TRBJ1-2; a possible D gene is TRBD1 (5 bases). CDR3 length: 14 residues. V dropped 5 bases and J dropped 3 bases, with 13 bases sitting between them. Germline lookup yields CDR1 MDHEN and CDR2 SYDVKM.

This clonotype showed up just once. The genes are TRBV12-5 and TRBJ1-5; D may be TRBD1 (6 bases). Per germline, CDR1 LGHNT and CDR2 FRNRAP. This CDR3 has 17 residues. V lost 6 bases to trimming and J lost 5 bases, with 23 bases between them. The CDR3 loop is CASGLKTGPWTDQPQHF. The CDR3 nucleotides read TGTGCTAGTGGCCTAAAGACAGGCCCCTGGACCGATCAGCCCCAGCATTTT.

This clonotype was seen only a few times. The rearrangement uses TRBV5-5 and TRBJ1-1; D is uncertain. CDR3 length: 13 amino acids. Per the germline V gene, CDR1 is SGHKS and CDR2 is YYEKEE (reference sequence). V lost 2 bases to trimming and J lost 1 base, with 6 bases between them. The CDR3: CASSFWANTEAFF. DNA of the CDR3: TGTGCCAGCAGCTTCTGGGCGAACACTGAAGCTTTCTTT.

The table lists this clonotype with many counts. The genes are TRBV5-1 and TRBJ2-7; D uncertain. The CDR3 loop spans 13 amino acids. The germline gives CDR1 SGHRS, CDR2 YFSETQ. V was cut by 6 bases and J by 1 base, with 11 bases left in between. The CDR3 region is CASTTGFSYEQYF. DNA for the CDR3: TGCGCCAGCACCACCGGGTTTTCCTACGAGCAGTACTTC.

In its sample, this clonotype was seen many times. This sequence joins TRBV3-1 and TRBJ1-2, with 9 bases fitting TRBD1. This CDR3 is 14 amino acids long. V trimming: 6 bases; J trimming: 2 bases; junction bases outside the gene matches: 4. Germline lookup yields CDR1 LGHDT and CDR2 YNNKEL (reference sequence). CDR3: CASRHRGQNYGYTF. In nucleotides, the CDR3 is TGTGCCAGCAGACACAGGGGGCAGAACTATGGCTACACCTTC.

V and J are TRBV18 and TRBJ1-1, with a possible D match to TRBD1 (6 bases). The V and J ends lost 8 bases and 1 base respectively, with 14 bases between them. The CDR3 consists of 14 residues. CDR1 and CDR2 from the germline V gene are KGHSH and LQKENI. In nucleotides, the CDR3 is TGTGCCAGCGCCCTACAGGGTTCGAACACTGAAGCTTTCTTT. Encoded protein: CASALQGSNTEAFF.

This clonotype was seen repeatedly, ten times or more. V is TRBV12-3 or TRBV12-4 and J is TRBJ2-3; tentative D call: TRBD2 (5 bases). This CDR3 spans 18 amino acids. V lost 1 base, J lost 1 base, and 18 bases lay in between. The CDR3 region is CASSLDLGFTRGTDTQYF. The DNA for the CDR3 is TGTGCCAGCAGTTTAGACTTGGGTTTCACTAGGGGCACAGATACGCAGTATTTT.